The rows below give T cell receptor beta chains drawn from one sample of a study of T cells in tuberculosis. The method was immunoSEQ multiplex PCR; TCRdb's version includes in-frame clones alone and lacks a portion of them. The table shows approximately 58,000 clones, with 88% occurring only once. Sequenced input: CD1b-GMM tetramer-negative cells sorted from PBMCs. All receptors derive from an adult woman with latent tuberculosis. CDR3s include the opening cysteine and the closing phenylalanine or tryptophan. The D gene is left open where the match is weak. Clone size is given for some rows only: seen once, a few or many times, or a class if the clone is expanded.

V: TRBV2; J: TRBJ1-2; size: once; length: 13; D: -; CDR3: CASSGRGGYGYTF; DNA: TGTGCCAGCAGTGGAAGGGGCGGCTATGGCTACACCTTC
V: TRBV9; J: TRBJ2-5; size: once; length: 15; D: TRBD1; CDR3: CASSQEQGDQETQYF; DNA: TGTGCCAGCAGCCAAGAGCAGGGGGACCAAGAGACCCAGTACTTC
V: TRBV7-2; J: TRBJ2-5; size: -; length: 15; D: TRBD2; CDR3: CASSPGLAGVETQYF; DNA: TGTGCCAGCAGCCCGGGACTAGCGGGGGTAGAGACCCAGTACTTC
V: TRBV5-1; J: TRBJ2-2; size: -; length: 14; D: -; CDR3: CASSGGGNTGELFF; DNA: TGCGCCAGCAGCGGTGGAGGGAACACCGGGGAGCTGTTTTTT
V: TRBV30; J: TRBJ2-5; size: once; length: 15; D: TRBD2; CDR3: CAWSYSGVYQETQYF; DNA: TGTGCCTGGAGTTATAGCGGGGTGTACCAAGAGACCCAGTACTTC
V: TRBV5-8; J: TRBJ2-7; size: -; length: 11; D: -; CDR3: CASSLLNEQYF; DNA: TGTGCCAGCAGCTTGTTAAACGAGCAGTACTTC
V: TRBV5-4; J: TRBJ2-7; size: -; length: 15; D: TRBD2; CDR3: CASSLGLALSYEQYF; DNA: TGTGCCAGCAGCTTGGGACTAGCGCTATCCTACGAGCAGTACTTC
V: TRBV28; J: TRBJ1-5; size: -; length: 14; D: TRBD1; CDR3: CASTGTGYNQPQHF; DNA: TGTGCCAGCACCGGGACAGGGTACAATCAGCCCCAGCATTTT
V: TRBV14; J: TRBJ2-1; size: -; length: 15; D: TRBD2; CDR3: CASSQGLAGSDEQFF; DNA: TGTGCCAGCAGCCAGGGACTAGCGGGATCTGATGAGCAGTTCTTC
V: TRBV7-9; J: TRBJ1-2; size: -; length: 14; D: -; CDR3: CASSLDGDFYGYTF; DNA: TGTGCCAGCAGCTTAGACGGGGATTTCTATGGCTACACCTTC
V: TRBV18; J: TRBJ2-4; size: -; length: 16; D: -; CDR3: CASSPPYGVAKNIQYF; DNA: TGTGCCAGCTCACCACCGTACGGGGTAGCCAAAAACATTCAGTACTTC
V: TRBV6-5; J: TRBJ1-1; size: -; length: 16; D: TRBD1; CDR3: CASSLDRVGTIAEAFF; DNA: TGTGCCAGCAGTTTAGACAGGGTAGGAACTATCGCTGAAGCTTTCTTT
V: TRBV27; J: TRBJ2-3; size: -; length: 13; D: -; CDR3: CASSLSRADTQYF; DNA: TGTGCCAGCAGTTTATCCCGCGCAGATACGCAGTATTTT
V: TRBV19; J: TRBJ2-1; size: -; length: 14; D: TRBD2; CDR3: CARIEARGGGEQFF; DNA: TGTGCCAGGATCGAGGCGCGGGGGGGCGGTGAGCAGTTCTTC
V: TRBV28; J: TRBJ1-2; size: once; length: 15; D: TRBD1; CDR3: CASSFLGQGARGYTF; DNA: TGTGCCAGCAGTTTTCTAGGACAGGGGGCGCGTGGCTACACCTTC
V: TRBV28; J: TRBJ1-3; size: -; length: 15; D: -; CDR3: CASSLLQGTGNTIYF; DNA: TGTGCCAGCAGTTTGTTGCAGGGGACTGGAAACACCATATATTTT
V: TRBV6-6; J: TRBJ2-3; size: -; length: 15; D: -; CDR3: CASSHSEGDTDTQYF; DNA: TGTGCCAGCAGTCACTCAGAAGGGGACACAGATACGCAGTATTTT
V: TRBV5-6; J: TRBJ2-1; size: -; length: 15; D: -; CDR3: CASRVWQVRVDEQFF; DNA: TGTGCCAGCAGGGTCTGGCAGGTTCGAGTGGATGAGCAGTTCTTC
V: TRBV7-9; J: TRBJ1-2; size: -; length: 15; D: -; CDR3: CASSSQGRHLRGYTF; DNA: TGTGCCAGCAGCTCCCAGGGTCGTCACCTTCGGGGCTACACCTTC
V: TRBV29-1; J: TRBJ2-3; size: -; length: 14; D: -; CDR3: CSVEKGAHTDTQYF; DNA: TGCAGCGTTGAGAAAGGGGCCCACACAGATACGCAGTATTTT
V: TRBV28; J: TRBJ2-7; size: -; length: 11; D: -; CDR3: CASSLRYEQYF; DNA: TGTGCCAGCAGCCTGAGGTACGAGCAGTACTTC
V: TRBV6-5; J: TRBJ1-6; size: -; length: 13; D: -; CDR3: CASREGTRSPLHF; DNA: TGTGCCAGCAGGGAGGGGACGAGATCACCCCTCCACTTT
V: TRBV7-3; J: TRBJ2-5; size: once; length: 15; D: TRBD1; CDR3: CASSLGTGDWETQYF; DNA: TGTGCCAGCAGCTTAGGAACAGGGGATTGGGAGACCCAGTACTTC
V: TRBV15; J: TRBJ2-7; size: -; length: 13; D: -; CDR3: CATSKQLVYEQYF; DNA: TGTGCCACCAGCAAACAGCTTGTCTACGAGCAGTACTTC
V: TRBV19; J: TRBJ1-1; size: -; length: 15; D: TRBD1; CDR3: CASSTGQGLNTEAFF; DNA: TGTGCCAGTAGTACTGGACAGGGGCTGAACACTGAAGCTTTCTTT
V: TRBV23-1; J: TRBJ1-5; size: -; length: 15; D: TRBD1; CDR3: CASRHGGRGNQPQHF; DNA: TGCGCCAGCCGACACGGGGGCAGGGGGAATCAGCCCCAGCATTTT
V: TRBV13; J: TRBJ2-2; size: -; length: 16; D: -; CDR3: CASSSTGAEGTGELFF; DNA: TGTGCCAGCAGCTCCACAGGGGCGGAGGGCACCGGGGAGCTGTTTTTT
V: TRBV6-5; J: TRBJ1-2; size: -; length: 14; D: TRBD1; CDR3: CASRPGQTNYGYTF; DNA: TGTGCCAGCAGGCCGGGACAGACTAACTATGGCTACACCTTC
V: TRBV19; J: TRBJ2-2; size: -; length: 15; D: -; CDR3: CASSIGGFGTGELFF; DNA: TGTGCCAGTAGTATAGGAGGGTTTGGCACCGGGGAGCTGTTTTTT
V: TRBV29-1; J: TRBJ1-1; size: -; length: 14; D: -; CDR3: CSVLGQKKNTEAFF; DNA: TGCAGCGTTTTAGGACAGAAGAAAAACACTGAAGCTTTCTTT
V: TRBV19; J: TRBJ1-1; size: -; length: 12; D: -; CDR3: CASTGGYTEAFF; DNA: TGTGCCAGTACGGGGGGCTACACTGAAGCTTTCTTT
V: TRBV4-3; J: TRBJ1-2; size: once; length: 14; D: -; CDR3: CASSQEDRGYGYTF; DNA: TGCGCCAGCAGCCAAGAGGACAGAGGGTATGGCTACACCTTC
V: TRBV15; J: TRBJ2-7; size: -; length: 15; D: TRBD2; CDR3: CATSVASGRSYEQYF; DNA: TGTGCCACCAGCGTAGCTAGCGGGAGATCCTACGAGCAGTACTTC
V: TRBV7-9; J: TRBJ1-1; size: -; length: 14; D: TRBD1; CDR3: CASIRQGMNTEAFF; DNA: TGTGCCAGCATTCGACAGGGGATGAACACTGAAGCTTTCTTT
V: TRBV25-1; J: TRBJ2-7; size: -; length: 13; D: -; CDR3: CASSATGSYEQYF; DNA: TGTGCCAGCAGTGCGACTGGCTCCTACGAGCAGTACTTC
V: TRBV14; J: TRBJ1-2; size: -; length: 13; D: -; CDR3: CASSLSRVYGYTF; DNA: TGTGCCAGCAGCCTAAGCCGTGTCTATGGCTACACCTTC
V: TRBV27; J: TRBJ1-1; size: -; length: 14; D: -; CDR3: CASIKSGGAGEAFF; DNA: TGTGCCAGCATTAAAAGTGGGGGGGCCGGTGAAGCTTTCTTT
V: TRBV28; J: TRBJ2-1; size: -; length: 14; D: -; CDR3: CASGISGGDNEQFF; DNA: TGTGCCAGCGGAATTTCCGGAGGGGACAATGAGCAGTTCTTC
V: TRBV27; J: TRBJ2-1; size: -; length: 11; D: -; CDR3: CASGGLYEQFF; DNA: TGTGCCAGCGGGGGGTTGTATGAGCAGTTCTTC
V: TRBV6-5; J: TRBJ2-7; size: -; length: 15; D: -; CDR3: CASNPSGPLSYEQYF; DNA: TGTGCCAGCAACCCTTCAGGTCCCCTTTCCTACGAGCAGTACTTC
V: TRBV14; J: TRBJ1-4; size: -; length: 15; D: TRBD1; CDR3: CASSQLQGRGEKLFF; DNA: TGTGCCAGCAGCCAATTACAGGGGCGCGGCGAAAAACTGTTTTTT
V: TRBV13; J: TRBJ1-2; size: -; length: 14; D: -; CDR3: CASSFSGTNYGYTF; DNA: TGTGCCAGCAGCTTCTCAGGCACTAACTATGGCTACACCTTC